This T cell receptor (beta chain) came from a study of T cells in Graves' hyperthyroidism and ophthalmopathy. V shed 8 bases and J shed 2 bases, with 12 bases lying between them. The CDR3 is 14 amino acids. Per the germline V gene, CDR1 is MNHEY and CDR2 is SMNVEV (reference sequence). Uncontrolled infection, other autoimmune disease, pregnancy or lactation led to exclusion. Thyroid ultrasound and orbital computed tomography, with clinical symptoms and serum thyroxine and TRAb, informed diagnoses. This clonotype has only a few counts. From RNA transcripts, TCR beta CDR3 regions were amplified. TCR CDR3 regions were first amplified by RT-PCR with HTBI primers. MiXCR, applied by TCRdb to the multiplex PCR reads, yields one record per CDR3 protein. This sample has 500,000 to 600,000 distinct CDR3 sequences, with about half found just once.

The V call is TRBV27, the J call TRBJ2-2; possible D gene TRBD1, 6 bases. The TCR was taken from a woman between 18 and 30 years old with Graves' hyperthyroidism. The specimen sequenced was peripheral blood or thyroid tissue (not recorded which). CDR3 in DNA: TGTGCCAGCGGCCCACAGGGAAACACCGGGGAGCTGTTTTTT. This translates into CASGPQGNTGELFF.